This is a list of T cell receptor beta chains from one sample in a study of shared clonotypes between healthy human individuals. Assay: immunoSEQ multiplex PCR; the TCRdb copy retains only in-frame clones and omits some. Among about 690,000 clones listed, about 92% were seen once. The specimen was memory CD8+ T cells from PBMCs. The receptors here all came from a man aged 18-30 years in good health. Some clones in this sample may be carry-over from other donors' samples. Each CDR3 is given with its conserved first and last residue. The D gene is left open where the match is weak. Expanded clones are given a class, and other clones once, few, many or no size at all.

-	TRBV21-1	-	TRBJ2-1	TGTGCCAGCAGCATTTACCAGACTAGCGGACAAGAATACAATGAGCAGTTCTTC	CASSIYQTSGQEYNEQFF
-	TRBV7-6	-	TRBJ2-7	TGTGCCAGCCGCCTGGGGGGAGGTCCAGGGGGCGAGCAGTACTTC	CASRLGGGPGGEQYF
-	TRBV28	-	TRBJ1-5	TGTGCCAGCAGTTTGGGGGAAACTAGCAATCAGCCCCAGCATTTT	CASSLGETSNQPQHF
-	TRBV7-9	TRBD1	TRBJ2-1	TGTGCCAGCAGCTTAGGCCCGACAGGGTACAATGAGCAGTTCTTC	CASSLGPTGYNEQFF
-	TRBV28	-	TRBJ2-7	TGTGCCAGCAGTTTGGACGTTGATTACGAGCAGTACTTC	CASSLDVDYEQYF
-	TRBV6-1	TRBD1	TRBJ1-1	TGTGCCAGCAGTGAAGGAGAGGGGACAGGGAACACTGAAGCTTTCTTT	CASSEGEGTGNTEAFF
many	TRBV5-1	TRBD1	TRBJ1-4	TGCGCCAGCAGCGGAGGGGACAGGTCTTTGAATGAAAAACTGTTTTTT	CASSGGDRSLNEKLFF
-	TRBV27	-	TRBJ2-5	TGTGCCAGCAAGAGCGGCGAATCCCATCGCATCCAGTACTTC	CASKSGESHRIQYF
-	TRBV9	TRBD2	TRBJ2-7	TGTGCCAGCAGCGATACGAGCGGGAGTTTAAACGAGCAGTACTTC	CASSDTSGSLNEQYF
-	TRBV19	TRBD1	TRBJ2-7	TGTGCCAGTAGTATATCCAGGGGGCCAGCCTACGAGCAGTACTTC	CASSISRGPAYEQYF
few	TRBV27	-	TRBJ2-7	TGTGCCAGCTGCCCCCGGGACTCCACCTACGAGCAGTACTTC	CASCPRDSTYEQYF
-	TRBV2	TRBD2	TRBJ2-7	TGTGCCAGCAGTGTGACTAGCGGTTCCTACGAGCAGTACTTC	CASSVTSGSYEQYF
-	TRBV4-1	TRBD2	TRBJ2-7	TGCGCCAGCAGCCAAGGACTAGCGGGAAATGAGCAGTACTTC	CASSQGLAGNEQYF
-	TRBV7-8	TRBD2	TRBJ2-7	TGTGCCAGCAGCTTAGTCCTAGCGGGAGTGCGTGAGCAGTACTTC	CASSLVLAGVREQYF
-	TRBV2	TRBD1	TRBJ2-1	TGTGCCAGCAGTGAAAGACAGGGGGGCAATGAGCAGTTCTTC	CASSERQGGNEQFF
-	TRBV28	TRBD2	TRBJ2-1	TGTGCCAGCAGTTCGGGACTAGCGGGAGACCCGAGCTCCTACAATGAGCAGTTCTTC	CASSSGLAGDPSSYNEQFF
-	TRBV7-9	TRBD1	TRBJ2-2	TGTGCCAGCAGCTTCCCCGGGACAGCTTCCACCGGGGAGCTGTTTTTT	CASSFPGTASTGELFF
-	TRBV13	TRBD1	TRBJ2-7	TGTGCCAGCAGCTTATTGGGGGACAGGGGGGACTACGAGCAGTACTTC	CASSLLGDRGDYEQYF
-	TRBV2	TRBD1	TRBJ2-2	TGTGCCGGAAAGACAGGGTTCGAAGTTAAGGGCACCGGGGAGCTGTTTTTT	CAGKTGFEVKGTGELFF
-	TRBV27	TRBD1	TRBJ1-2	TGTGCCAGCAGTCCCCAGGGACGAGGATTTGGACAGGGGGCCTCTAACTATGGCTACACCTTC	CASSPQGRGFGQGASNYGYTF
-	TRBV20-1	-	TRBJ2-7	TGCAGTGCAGAATACAAAAACGAGCAGTACTTC	CSAEYKNEQYF
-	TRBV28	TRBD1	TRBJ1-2	TGTGCCAGCAGTTTAACTGAGTTGGGACAGGGAGGAGGTGGCTACACCTTC	CASSLTELGQGGGGYTF
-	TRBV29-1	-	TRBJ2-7	TGCAGCGTTGAGACTGGGGGGTCCTACGAGCAGTACTTC	CSVETGGSYEQYF
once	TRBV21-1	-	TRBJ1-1	TGTGCCAGCAGCAAAGCGCTTTGGAGGTCCAACACTGAAGCTTTCTTT	CASSKALWRSNTEAFF
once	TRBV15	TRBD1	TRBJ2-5	TGTGCCACCAGCAGAGGTGGACAGGGAAAAGAGACCCAGTACTTC	CATSRGGQGKETQYF
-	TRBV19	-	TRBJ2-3	TGTGCCAGTAGTATAGATGTGGGCGGAGGTACGCAGTATTTT	CASSIDVGGGTQYF
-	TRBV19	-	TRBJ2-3	TGTGCCAGTAGTATAGGCGCCCCCGGGAGAGATACGCAGTATTTT	CASSIGAPGRDTQYF
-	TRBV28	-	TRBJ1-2	TGTGCCAGCAGTCTCCGGAATGTCTATGGCTACACCTTC	CASSLRNVYGYTF
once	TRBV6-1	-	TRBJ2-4	TGTGCCAGCAGTGAGGGGACACTAGGAGCCAAAAACATTCAGTACTTC	CASSEGTLGAKNIQYF
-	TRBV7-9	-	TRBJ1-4	TGTGCCAGCAGCTTGAGCGGCCGGGACACGATTTTT	CASSLSGRDTIF
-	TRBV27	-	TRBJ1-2	TGTGCCAGCAGTCATACGGGACGAAACTATGGCTACACCTTC	CASSHTGRNYGYTF
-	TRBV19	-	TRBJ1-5	TGTGCCAGTAGCCCGATAGATAGGACAGACAATCAGCCCCAGCATTTT	CASSPIDRTDNQPQHF
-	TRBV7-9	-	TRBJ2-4	TGTGCCAGCAGCTTAGTCGAAGCAAAAGTAGCCAAAAACATTCAGTACTTC	CASSLVEAKVAKNIQYF
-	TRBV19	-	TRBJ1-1	TGTGCCAGTAGTACGAATCCTGACGGCCACACTGAAGCTTTCTTT	CASSTNPDGHTEAFF
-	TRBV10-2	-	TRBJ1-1	TGCGCCAGCAACCTCGGTCGGGGCACTGAAGCTTTCTTT	CASNLGRGTEAFF
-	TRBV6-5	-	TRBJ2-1	TGTGCCAGCAGATCCGGGATCCGCAATGAGCAGTTCTTC	CASRSGIRNEQFF
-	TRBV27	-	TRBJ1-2	TGTGCCAGCAAGCCACCCGGGATCTCAGGGGGCTACACCTTC	CASKPPGISGGYTF
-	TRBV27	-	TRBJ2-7	TGTGCCAGCAGTTTATTGGACAGCTCCTACGAGCAGTACTTC	CASSLLDSSYEQYF
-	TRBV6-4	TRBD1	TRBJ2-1	TGTGCCAGCAGTGCCGGACAGGGTACTTACAATGAGCAGTTCTTC	CASSAGQGTYNEQFF
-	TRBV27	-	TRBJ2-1	TGTGCCAGCAGTCCGGGGTGGCGGAAGCACTACAATGAGCAGTTCTTC	CASSPGWRKHYNEQFF
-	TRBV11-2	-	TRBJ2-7	TGTGCCAGCAGCACCACATTCTCCTACGAGCAGTACTTC	CASSTTFSYEQYF